The 11 T cell receptor beta chains below come from one sample, sequenced in a study of blood T cell repertoires in COVID-19. Measured with immunoSEQ multiplex PCR; TCRdb has only the in-frame clones, and not every one. The sample holds under 90,000 clones; 80% to 85% are singletons and the top ten take about 15%. Material: peripheral blood. The receptor set was obtained from an elderly woman with active or convalescent COVID-19.

The chain uses TRBV19 and TRBJ1-3, with no clear D. Trimming removed 3 bases from V and 1 base from J, with 10 bases in between. CDR1 is LNHDA and CDR2 is SQIVND in the germline V gene (reference sequence). CDR3 length: 15 amino acids. The CDR3 DNA sequence: TGTGCCAGTAGTATTATATCCACTTCTGGAAACACCATATATTTT. It specifies CASSIISTSGNTIYF.

This chain uses TRBV5-4 with TRBJ2-3, with D perhaps matching TRBD1 (5 bases). Germline V CDR1 and CDR2: SGHNT, YYREEE (reference sequence). The CDR3 is 16 residues long. V was clipped by 5 bases and J by 1 base, with 17 bases between them. This CDR3 reads CASRILGQGRTDTQYF. As DNA, the CDR3 is TGTGCCAGCAGGATTCTAGGACAAGGACGCACAGATACGCAGTATTTT.

The chain is built from TRBV9 and TRBJ2-7, with 8 bases identical to TRBD2. Germline-derived CDR1 and CDR2 are SGDLS and YYNGEE. Losses at the gene ends were 0 bases for V and 3 bases for J; bases not matched to a gene: 2. The CDR3 covers 14 residues. DNA of the CDR3: TGTGCCAGCAGCGTAGTCAGCGGGAGCTACGAGCAGTACTTC. It specifies CASSVVSGSYEQYF.

The chain uses TRBV2 and TRBJ1-5; 7 bases agree with TRBD1. Germline CDR1 SNHLY, CDR2 FYNNEI. Trimming removed 6 bases from V and 1 base from J; junction bases left unmatched: 3. This CDR3 has 14 residues. The DNA for the CDR3 is TGTGCCAGCAGGGGGACAGTGAGCAATCAGCCCCAGCATTTT. Translation gives CASRGTVSNQPQHF. The full variable domain, completed using reference TRBV2 and TRBJ1-5, is EPEVTQTPSHQVTQMGQEVILRCVPISNHLYFYWYRQILGQKVEFLVSFYNNEISEKSEIFDDQFSVERPDGSNFTLKIRSTKLEDSAMYFCASRGTVSNQPQHFGDGTRLSIL.

The chain links TRBV28 to TRBJ1-1; no reliable D call. CDR3 length: 12 amino acids. The germline V gene has CDR1 MDHEN and CDR2 SYDVKM. With 6 bases removed from V and 4 bases from J, the gap between germline ends came to 9 bases. CDR3 protein: CASRQSVTEAFF. The CDR3 DNA follows: TGTGCCAGCAGGCAATCAGTCACTGAAGCTTTCTTT.

CDR3 protein: CASSQVVETQYF. CDR3 in DNA: TGTGCCAGCAGCCAAGTCGTAGAGACCCAGTACTTC. The J gene is TRBJ2-5, the V gene TRBV3-1 (or the pseudogene TRBV3-2); no reliable D call. CDR3 size: 12 residues. Germline V lookup: CDR1 LGHDT, CDR2 YNNKEL (reference sequence). V was shortened by 1 base and J by 4 bases, with 4 bases between the two germline ends.

This chain links TRBV7-2 with TRBJ2-5; 7 nucleotides agree with TRBD2. CDR1 is SGHTA, CDR2 FQGNSA, per germline. With 5 bases clipped from V and 2 bases from J, the junction kept 14 bases outside the gene matches. The CDR3 is made up of 17 amino acids. CDR3 amino acids: CASSVTPVGGGQETQYF. CDR3 nucleotides: TGTGCCAGCAGCGTCACTCCGGTGGGGGGGGGACAAGAGACCCAGTACTTC.

The rearrangement joins TRBV30 to TRBJ1-1; 8 nucleotides line up with TRBD1. Per the germline V gene, CDR1 is GTSNPN and CDR2 is SVGIG (reference sequence). The CDR3 spans 15 residues. The J segment lost 2 bases and the V segment lost 2 bases, leaving 7 bases of the junction unmatched. The CDR3 spells CAWSPMGQVNTEAFF. In DNA, the CDR3 is TGTGCCTGGAGTCCCATGGGACAGGTAAACACTGAAGCTTTCTTT.

The CDR3: CASSLWTGQDTDTQYF. CDR3 bases: TGTGCCAGCAGCCTCTGGACAGGGCAGGACACAGATACGCAGTATTTT. The chain carries TRBV11-1 and TRBJ2-3, with 8 bases identical to TRBD1. Germline V lookup: CDR1 SGHAT, CDR2 FQDESV (reference sequence). J gave up 2 bases and V 5 bases, and 9 bases lay outside the gene matches. This CDR3 contains 16 residues.

This rearrangement joins TRBV24-1 to TRBJ2-3; D might be TRBD2 (6 bases). Germline-derived CDR1 and CDR2 are KGHDR and SFDVKD. The CDR3 extends over 13 amino acids. Between the trimmed V and J ends, which lost 11 bases and 2 bases, there was a span of 13 bases. The CDR3 loop is CASKGGDTDTQYF. CDR3 coding DNA: TGTGCCAGCAAAGGAGGGGACACAGATACGCAGTATTTT.

The V gene is TRBV13, the J gene TRBJ2-1; D remains unclear. CDR1 is PRHDT and CDR2 is FYEKMQ in the germline V gene (reference sequence). V gave up 3 bases and J gave up 10 bases, with 22 bases separating them. The CDR3 extends over 16 amino acids. The chain's CDR3 is CASSFLGSTTIREQFF. The CDR3 nucleotides read TGTGCCAGCAGCTTCCTCGGGTCCACTACGATTCGAGAGCAGTTCTTC.